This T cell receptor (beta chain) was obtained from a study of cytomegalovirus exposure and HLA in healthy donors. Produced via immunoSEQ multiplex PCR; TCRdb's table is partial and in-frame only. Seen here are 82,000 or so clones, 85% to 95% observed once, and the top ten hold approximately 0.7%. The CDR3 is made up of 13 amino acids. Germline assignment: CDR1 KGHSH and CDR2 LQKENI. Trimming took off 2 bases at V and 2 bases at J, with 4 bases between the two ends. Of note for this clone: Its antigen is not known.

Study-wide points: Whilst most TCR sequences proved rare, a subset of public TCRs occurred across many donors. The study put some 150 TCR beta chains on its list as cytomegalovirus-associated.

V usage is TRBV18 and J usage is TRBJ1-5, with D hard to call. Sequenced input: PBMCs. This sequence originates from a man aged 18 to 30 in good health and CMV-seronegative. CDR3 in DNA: TGTGCCAGCTCACCAGCAGGCAATCAGCCCCAGCATTTT. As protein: CASSPAGNQPQHF.